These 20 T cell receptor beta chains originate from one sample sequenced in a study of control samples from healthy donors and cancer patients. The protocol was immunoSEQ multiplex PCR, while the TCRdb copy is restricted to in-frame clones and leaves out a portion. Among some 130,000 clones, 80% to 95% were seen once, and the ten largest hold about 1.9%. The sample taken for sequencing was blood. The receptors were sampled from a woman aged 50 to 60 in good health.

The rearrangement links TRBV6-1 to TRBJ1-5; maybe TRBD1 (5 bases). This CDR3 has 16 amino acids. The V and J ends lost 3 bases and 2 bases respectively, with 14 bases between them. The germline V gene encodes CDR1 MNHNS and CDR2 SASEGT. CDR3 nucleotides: TGTGCCAGCAGTGAGCCGACAGTCTTTGGCAATCAGCCCCAGCATTTT. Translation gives CASSEPTVFGNQPQHF.

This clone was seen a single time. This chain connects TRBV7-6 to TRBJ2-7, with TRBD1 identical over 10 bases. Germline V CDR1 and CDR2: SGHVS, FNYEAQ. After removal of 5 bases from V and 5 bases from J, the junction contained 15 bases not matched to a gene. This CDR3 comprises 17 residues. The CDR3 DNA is TGTGCCAGCAGCCCACGGGACAGGGGCGCGGGGATACACGAGCAGTACTTC. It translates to CASSPRDRGAGIHEQYF.

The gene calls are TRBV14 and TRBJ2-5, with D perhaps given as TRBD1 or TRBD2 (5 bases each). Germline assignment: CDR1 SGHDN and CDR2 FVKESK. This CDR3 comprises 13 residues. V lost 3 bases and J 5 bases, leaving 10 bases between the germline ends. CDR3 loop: CASSHWDGETQYF. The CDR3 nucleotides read TGTGCCAGCAGCCATTGGGACGGCGAGACCCAGTACTTC. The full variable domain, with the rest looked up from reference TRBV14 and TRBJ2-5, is EAGVTQFPSHSVIEKGQTVTLRCDPISGHDNLYWYRRVMGKEIKFLLHFVKESKQDESGMPNNRFLAERTGGTYSTLKVQPAELEDSGVYFCASSHWDGETQYFGPGTRLLVL.

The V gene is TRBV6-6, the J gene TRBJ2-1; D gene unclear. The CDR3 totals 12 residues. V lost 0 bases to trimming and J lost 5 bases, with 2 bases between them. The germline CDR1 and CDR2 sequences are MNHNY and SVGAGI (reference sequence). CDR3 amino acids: CASSYSDNEQFF. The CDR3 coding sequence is TGTGCCAGCAGTTACTCTGACAATGAGCAGTTCTTC.

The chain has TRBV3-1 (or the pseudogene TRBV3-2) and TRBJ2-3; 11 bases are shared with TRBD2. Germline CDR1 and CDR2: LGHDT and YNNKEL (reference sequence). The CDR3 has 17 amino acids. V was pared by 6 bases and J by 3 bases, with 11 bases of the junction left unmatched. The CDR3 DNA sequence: TGTGCCAGCAGTTTAGCGGGGGGGCCCGTTGATACAGATACGCAGTATTTT. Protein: CASSLAGGPVDTDTQYF.

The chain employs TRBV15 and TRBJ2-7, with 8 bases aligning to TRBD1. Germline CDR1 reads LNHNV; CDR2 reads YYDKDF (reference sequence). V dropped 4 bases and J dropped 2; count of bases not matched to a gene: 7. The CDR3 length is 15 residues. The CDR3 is CATSTRTGLAYEQYF. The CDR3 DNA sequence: TGTGCCACCAGCACCCGGACAGGGCTGGCCTACGAGCAGTACTTC.

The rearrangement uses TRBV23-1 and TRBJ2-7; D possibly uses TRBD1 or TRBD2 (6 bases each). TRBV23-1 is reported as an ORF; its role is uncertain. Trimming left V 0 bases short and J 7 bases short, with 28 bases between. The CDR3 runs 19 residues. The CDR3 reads CASSQSEGGTATTGGEQYF. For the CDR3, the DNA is TGCGCCAGCAGTCAATCGGAGGGAGGTACCGCCACGACAGGAGGAGAGCAGTACTTC.

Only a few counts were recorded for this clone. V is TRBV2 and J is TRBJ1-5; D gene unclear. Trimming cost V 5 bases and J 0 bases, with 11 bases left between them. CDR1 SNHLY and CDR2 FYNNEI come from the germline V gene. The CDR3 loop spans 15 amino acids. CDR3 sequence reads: CASSRDKGSNQPQHF. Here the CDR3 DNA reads TGTGCCAGCAGTCGAGACAAAGGTAGCAATCAGCCCCAGCATTTT. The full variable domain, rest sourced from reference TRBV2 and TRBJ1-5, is EPEVTQTPSHQVTQMGQEVILRCVPISNHLYFYWYRQILGQKVEFLVSFYNNEISEKSEIFDDQFSVERPDGSNFTLKIRSTKLEDSAMYFCASSRDKGSNQPQHFGDGTRLSIL.

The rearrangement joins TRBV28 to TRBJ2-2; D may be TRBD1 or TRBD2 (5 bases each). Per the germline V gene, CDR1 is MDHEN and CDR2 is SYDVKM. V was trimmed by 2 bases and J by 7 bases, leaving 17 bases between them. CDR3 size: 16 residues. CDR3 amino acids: CASSLSGLPGHGELFF. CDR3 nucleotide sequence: TGTGCCAGCAGTTTAAGTGGACTCCCGGGGCACGGGGAGCTGTTTTTT.

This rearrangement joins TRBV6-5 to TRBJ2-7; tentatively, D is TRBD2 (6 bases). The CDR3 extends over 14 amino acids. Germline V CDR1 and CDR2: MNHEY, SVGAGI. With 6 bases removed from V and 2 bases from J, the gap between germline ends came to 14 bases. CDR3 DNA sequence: TGTGCCAGCAGAGTGCCGGGACTTCCCTACGAGCAGTACTTC. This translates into CASRVPGLPYEQYF.

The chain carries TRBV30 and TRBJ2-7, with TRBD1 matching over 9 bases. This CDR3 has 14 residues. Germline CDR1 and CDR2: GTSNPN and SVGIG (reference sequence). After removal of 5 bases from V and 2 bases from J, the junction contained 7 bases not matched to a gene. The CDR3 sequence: CAWGAGQGTYEQYF. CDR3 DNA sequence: TGTGCCTGGGGTGCGGGACAGGGTACCTACGAGCAGTACTTC.

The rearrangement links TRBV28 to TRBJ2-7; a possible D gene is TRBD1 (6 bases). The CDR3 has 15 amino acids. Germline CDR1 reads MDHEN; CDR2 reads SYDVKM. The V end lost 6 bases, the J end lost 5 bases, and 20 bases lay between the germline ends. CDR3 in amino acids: CASSVWSGGFHEQYF. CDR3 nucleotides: TGTGCCAGCAGCGTATGGTCTGGGGGCTTCCACGAGCAGTACTTC.

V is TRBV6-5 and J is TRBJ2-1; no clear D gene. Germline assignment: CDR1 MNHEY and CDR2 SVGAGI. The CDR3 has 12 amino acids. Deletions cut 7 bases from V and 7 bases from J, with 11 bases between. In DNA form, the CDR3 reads TGTGCCAGCACCAGAATGGGAAATGAGCAGTTCTTC. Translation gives CASTRMGNEQFF.

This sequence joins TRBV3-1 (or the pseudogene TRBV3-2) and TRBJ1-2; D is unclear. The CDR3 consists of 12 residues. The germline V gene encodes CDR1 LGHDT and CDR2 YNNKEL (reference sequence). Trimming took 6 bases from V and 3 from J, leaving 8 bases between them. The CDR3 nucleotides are TGTGCCAGCAGTTACCGGGACTATGGCTACACCTTC. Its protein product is CASSYRDYGYTF.

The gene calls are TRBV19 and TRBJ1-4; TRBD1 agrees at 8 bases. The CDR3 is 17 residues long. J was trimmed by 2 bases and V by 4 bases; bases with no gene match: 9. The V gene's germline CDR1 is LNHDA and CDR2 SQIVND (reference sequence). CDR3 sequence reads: CASSSPGQGFTNEKLFF. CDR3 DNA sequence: TGTGCCAGTAGTAGCCCAGGACAGGGATTTACTAATGAAAAACTGTTTTTT. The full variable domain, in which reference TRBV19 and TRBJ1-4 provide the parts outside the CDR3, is DGGITQSPKYLFRKEGQNVTLSCEQNLNHDAMYWYRQDPGQGLRLIYYSQIVNDFQKGDIAEGYSVSREKKESFPLTVTSAQKNPTAFYLCASSSPGQGFTNEKLFFGSGTQLSVL.

The CDR3 nucleotides read TGTGCCAGCAGCTGGGGACTAGCGGGACCAGATACGCAGTATTTT. This encodes CASSWGLAGPDTQYF. This chain uses TRBV3-1 (or the pseudogene TRBV3-2) with TRBJ2-3; 13 positions agree with TRBD2. Losses at the gene ends were 5 bases for V and 4 bases for J; bases not matched to a gene: 3. Germline CDR1 LGHDT, CDR2 YNNKEL (reference sequence). There are 15 residues in the CDR3.

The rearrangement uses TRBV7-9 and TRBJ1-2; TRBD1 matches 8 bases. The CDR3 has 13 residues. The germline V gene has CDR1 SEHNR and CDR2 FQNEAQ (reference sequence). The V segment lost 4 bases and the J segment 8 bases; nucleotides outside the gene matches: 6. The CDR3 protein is CASSYSRDRGYTF. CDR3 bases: TGTGCCAGCAGCTATTCACGGGACAGGGGCTACACCTTC.

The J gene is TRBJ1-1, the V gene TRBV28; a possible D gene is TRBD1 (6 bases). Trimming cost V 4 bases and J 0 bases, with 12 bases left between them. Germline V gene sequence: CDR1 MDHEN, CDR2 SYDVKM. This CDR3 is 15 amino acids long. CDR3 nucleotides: TGTGCCAGCAGTTCGCTACAGGGTATGAACACTGAAGCTTTCTTT. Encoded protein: CASSSLQGMNTEAFF.

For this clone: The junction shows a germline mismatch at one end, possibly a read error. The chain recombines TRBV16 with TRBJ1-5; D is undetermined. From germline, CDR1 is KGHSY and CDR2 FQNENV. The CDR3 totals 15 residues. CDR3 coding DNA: TGTGCCAGCAGCGAATCCGGCGGCGCCCATCAGCCCCAGCATTTT. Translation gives CASSESGGAHQPQHF.

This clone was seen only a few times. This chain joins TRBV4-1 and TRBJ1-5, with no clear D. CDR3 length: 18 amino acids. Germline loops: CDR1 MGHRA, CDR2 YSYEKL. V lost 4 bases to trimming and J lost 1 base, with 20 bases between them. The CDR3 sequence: CASSRILGGFQSNQPQHF. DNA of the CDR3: TGCGCCAGCAGCCGCATACTAGGCGGGTTTCAAAGCAATCAGCCCCAGCATTTT.